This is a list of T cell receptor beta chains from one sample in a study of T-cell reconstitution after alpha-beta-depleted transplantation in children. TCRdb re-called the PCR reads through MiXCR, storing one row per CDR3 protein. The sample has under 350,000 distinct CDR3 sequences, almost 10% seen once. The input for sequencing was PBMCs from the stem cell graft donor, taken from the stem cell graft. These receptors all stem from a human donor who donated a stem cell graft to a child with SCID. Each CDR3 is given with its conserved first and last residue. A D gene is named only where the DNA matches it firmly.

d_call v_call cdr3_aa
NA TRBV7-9 CASSLKQVTDTQYF
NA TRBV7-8 CASSRARTDTQYF
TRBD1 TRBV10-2 CASSVQGADTEAFF
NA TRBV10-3 CATREPNTEAFF
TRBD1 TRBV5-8 CASSLGGQNYNEQFF
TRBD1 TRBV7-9 CASSSSRGLYEQYF
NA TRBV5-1 CASSLGGKGDEQFF
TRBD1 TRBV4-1 CASSNTQGSSYEQYF
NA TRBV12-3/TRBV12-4 CASTRRLGGKTQYF
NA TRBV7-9 CASSLGLRNEQFF
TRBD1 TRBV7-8 CASSLDDRGIDYGYTF
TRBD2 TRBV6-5 CASSYSLAGSGDLFF
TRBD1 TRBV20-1 CSATRTGSSNQPQHF
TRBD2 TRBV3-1 CASSQELSLAGVYNEQFF
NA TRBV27 CASSYIPSGANVLTF
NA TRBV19 CASSQAWPEAFF
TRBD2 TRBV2 CASGFSGTSGGATDTQYF
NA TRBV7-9 CASSSSRDPALDTQYF
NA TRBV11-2 CPSSPPGVGFTYEQYF
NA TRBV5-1 CVCYGGPANTGELFF
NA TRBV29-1 CSVAVSGANVLTF
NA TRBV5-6 CASSLQGSETQYF
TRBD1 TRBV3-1 CASRDWDSSYNEQFF
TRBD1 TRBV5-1 CASSLDTTGGRGGYTF
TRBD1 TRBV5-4 CASSFGPGGSYEQYF
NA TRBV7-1 CASTMWPGETQYF
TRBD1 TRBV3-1 CASSHFRDRGDEQYF
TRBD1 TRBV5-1 CASSADRAGEAFF
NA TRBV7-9 CASSLASGYHEQYF
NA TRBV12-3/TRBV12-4 CTSSRTDEKLFF
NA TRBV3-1 CASSLSVGLAFF
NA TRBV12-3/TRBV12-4 CASRAQGNYGYTF
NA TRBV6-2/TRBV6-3 CASGITGRETQYF
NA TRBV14 CASSQERGPRGDTQYF
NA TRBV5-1 CASSFKTGPNTGELFF
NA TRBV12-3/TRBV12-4 CASSLRVLEQYF
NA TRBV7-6 CASSLVSGDEQYF
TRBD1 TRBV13 CASSLRTGQETQYF
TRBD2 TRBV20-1 CSARQRGGLADTQYF
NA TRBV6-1 CASSLLGDYGYTF
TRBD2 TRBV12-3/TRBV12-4 CASSFGGGAQDTQYF
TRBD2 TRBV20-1 CSATGRSGGFSSSYNEQFF
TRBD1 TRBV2 CASISGTGKHEQYF
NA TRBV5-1 CASSLDGYEQYF
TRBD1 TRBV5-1 CASSFRGLDGYTF
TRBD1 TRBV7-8 CASSLEGASGFSNQPQHF
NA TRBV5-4 CASSPGNNYGYTF
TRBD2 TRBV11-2 CASSSGLAGGWYQETQYF